The 21 T cell receptor beta chains below were found in one sample sequenced in a study of vaccination effects on CD4 cells after COVID-19. Clones were read by immunoSEQ multiplex PCR, and TCRdb kept only the in-frame ones, dropping some. The sample includes more than 11,000 clones, around 70% of them seen just once. Antigen-specific CD4+ T cells expanded by the ViraFEST assay with viral peptide pools were then sequenced. Having been cultured for around ten days, the cells underwent CD4+ T cell isolation. The vaccine given was either BNT162b2 or mRNA-1273, in two doses. No antigen has been assigned to these receptors. The sequencing used CD4+ T cells from PBMCs cultured with SARS-CoV-2 spike peptides, collected after COVID-19 vaccination. These receptors originate from a human donor who received a COVID-19 vaccine.

J is TRBJ1-1 and V is TRBV11-2, with D perhaps matching TRBD1 (5 bases). Trimming stripped 5 bases from V and 1 base from J, with 14 bases between. CDR3 length equals 15 residues. The germline CDR1 and CDR2 sequences are SGHAT and FQNNGV. The DNA for the CDR3 is TGTGCCAGCAGCCCACCCGGACACCGGAACACTGAAGCTTTCTTT. It yields the protein CASSPPGHRNTEAFF. Drawing the rest from reference TRBV11-2 and TRBJ1-1, the complete variable domain is EAGVAQSPRYKIIEKRQSVAFWCNPISGHATLYWYQQILGQGPKLLIQFQNNGVVDDSQLPKDRFSAERLKGVDSTLKIQPAKLEDSAVYLCASSPPGHRNTEAFFGQGTRLTVV.

The chain is built from TRBV6-5 and TRBJ2-7, with a possible D match to TRBD2 (6 bases). V was shortened by 3 bases and J by 4 bases, with 10 bases between the two germline ends. The length of the CDR3 is 13 residues. The germline gives CDR1 MNHEY, CDR2 SVGAGI. CDR3 in amino acids: CASSYTSPYEQYF. In nucleotides, the CDR3 is TGTGCCAGCAGTTATACTAGCCCGTACGAGCAGTACTTC.

This clone came up a few times. The rearrangement links TRBV18 to TRBJ1-5; 8 bases match TRBD1. The CDR3 covers 14 residues. After removal of 5 bases from V and 3 bases from J, the junction contained 3 bases not matched to a gene. CDR1 and CDR2 from the germline V gene are KGHSH and LQKENI. DNA for the CDR3: TGTGCCAGCTCAGGACAGGGAACCAATCAGCCCCAGCATTTT. Protein sequence: CASSGQGTNQPQHF.

The V and J genes are TRBV4-3 and TRBJ1-6; a weak D match, TRBD1 (6 bases). V dropped 4 bases and J dropped 8 bases, with 21 bases sitting between them. Germline V gene lookup returns CDR1 LGHNA and CDR2 YSLEER. The CDR3 covers 17 residues. DNA of the CDR3: TGCGCCAGCAGCCTAAACTTTTGGGGGGCAAACGATTCACCCCTCCACTTT. It encodes CASSLNFWGANDSPLHF.

A few counts support this clone. The chain carries TRBV11-2 and TRBJ2-2; D not resolved. Germline lookup yields CDR1 SGHAT and CDR2 FQNNGV. The CDR3 consists of 15 residues. V was pared by 1 base and J by 1 base, with 7 bases between. The CDR3 nucleotides are TGTGCCAGCAGCTTAGTCACTCAGAACACCGGGGAGCTGTTTTTT. This translates into CASSLVTQNTGELFF.

CDR3 in DNA: TGTGCCAGCGGGATGGGGGGGGTAGGGGCCGGGGAGCTGTTTTTT. Its translation: CASGMGGVGAGELFF. The chain joins TRBV19 to TRBJ2-2; 7 bases align to TRBD2. Germline assignment: CDR1 LNHDA and CDR2 SQIVND (reference sequence). This CDR3 contains 15 residues. Trimming cost V 9 bases and J 6 bases; bases outside gene matches: 13.

The chain couples TRBV30 to TRBJ2-1, with D perhaps TRBD1 or TRBD2 (5 bases each). The CDR3 sequence is 11 residues long. Trimming took off 0 bases at V and 15 bases at J, with 12 bases between the two ends. CDR1 GTSNPN and CDR2 SVGIG come from the germline V gene (reference sequence). CDR3 sequence reads: CAWSVGDGRFF. In DNA, the CDR3 is TGTGCCTGGAGTGTAGGGGACGGTCGGTTCTTC.

The gene calls are TRBV24-1 and TRBJ2-2; D call uncertain. The CDR3 totals 17 residues. In germline, CDR1 is KGHDR, CDR2 SFDVKD. Between the trimmed V and J ends, which lost 1 base and 3 bases, there was a span of 14 bases. The DNA for the CDR3 is TGTGCCACCAGTGATTTAGGGTTTTCCGATGACACCGGGGAGCTGTTTTTT. Its protein is CATSDLGFSDDTGELFF.

The table lists this clone with a few counts. The chain uses TRBV5-1 and TRBJ1-2, with 10 bases lining up with TRBD1. CDR3 length: 15 residues. CDR1 is SGHRS and CDR2 is YFSETQ in the germline V gene. The V segment lost 0 bases and the J segment 7 bases; nucleotides outside the gene matches: 6. CDR3 residues: CASSLARQGAGGYTF. CDR3 nucleotides: TGCGCCAGCAGCTTGGCCAGACAGGGGGCAGGTGGCTACACCTTC. Filled out from reference TRBV5-1 and TRBJ1-2, the complete variable domain reads KAGVTQTPRYLIKTRGQQVTLSCSPISGHRSVSWYQQTPGQGLQFLFEYFSETQRNKGNFPGRFSGRQFSNSRSEMNVSTLELGDSALYLCASSLARQGAGGYTFGSGTRLTVV.

The V call is TRBV5-1, the J call TRBJ1-1; no clear D gene. Trimming removed 4 bases at V and 1 base at J, with 8 bases between. This CDR3 has 13 residues. Germline V lookup: CDR1 SGHRS, CDR2 YFSETQ. CDR3 DNA: TGCGCCAGCAGCCAGGCACGGAACACTGAAGCTTTCTTT. Translation: CASSQARNTEAFF.

V and J are TRBV28 and TRBJ1-2, with TRBD1 matching 7 bases. V shed 9 bases and J 6 bases; nucleotides not matched to a gene: 7. Germline V CDR1 and CDR2: MDHEN, SYDVKM. CDR3 length: 12 residues. DNA for the CDR3: TGTGCCAGTACAGGGGTGGGGGATGGCTACACCTTC. This codes for CASTGVGDGYTF.

This clone was picked up a small number of times. The genes are TRBV3-1 (or the pseudogene TRBV3-2) and TRBJ2-7; D call uncertain. This CDR3 comprises 13 residues. Trimming removed 1 base from V and 5 bases from J, with 9 bases in between. CDR1 and CDR2 (germline): LGHDT, YNNKEL (reference sequence). CDR3 coding DNA: TGTGCCAGCAGCCAAGTGGCTAGTAACGAGCAGTACTTC. Protein sequence: CASSQVASNEQYF.

The V call is TRBV7-9, the J call TRBJ2-1; D remains ambiguous. V was shortened by 3 bases and J by 9 bases, with 9 bases between the two germline ends. CDR3 length: 12 amino acids. Germline V CDR1 and CDR2: SEHNR, FQNEAQ (reference sequence). As DNA, the CDR3 is TGTGCCAGCAGCTTTGACTCGGGTGAGCAGTTCTTC. Its protein is CASSFDSGEQFF. The complete variable domain, with remaining parts taken from reference TRBV7-9 and TRBJ2-1, reads DTGVSQNPRHKITKRGQNVTFRCDPISEHNRLYWYRQTLGQGPEFLTYFQNEAQLEKSRLLSDRFSAERPKGSFSTLEIQRTEQGDSAMYLCASSFDSGEQFFGPGTRLTVL.

The gene calls are TRBV6-5 and TRBJ1-2; D gene uncertain. V was pared by 0 bases and J by 6 bases, with 17 bases between. Germline assignment: CDR1 MNHEY and CDR2 SVGAGI. The CDR3 loop spans 16 amino acids. The CDR3: CASSYSFTERSHGYTF. The CDR3 DNA sequence: TGTGCCAGCAGTTACTCGTTCACGGAGAGATCGCATGGCTACACCTTC.

This sequence joins TRBV4-1 and TRBJ1-2; possible D gene TRBD1, 5 bases. The CDR3 runs to 14 residues. Germline V gene data show CDR1 as MGHRA and CDR2 as YSYEKL. V lost 1 base and J 4 bases, leaving 10 bases between the germline ends. The CDR3 sequence is CASSQVIRGYGYTF. The CDR3 nucleotides read TGCGCCAGCAGCCAAGTAATAAGGGGCTATGGCTACACCTTC.

The V gene is TRBV6-1, the J gene TRBJ2-5, with 10 bases matching TRBD2. The CDR3 spans 18 residues. The trim removed 1 base at V and 4 bases at J, leaving 12 bases unmatched. Germline CDR1 is MNHNS and CDR2 is SASEGT. CDR3 protein: CASSEEALAGALGETQYF. For the CDR3, the DNA is TGTGCCAGCAGTGAAGAGGCCCTAGCGGGAGCGCTTGGAGAGACCCAGTACTTC.

This chain uses TRBV11-3 with TRBJ1-5, with 10 bases identical to TRBD1. The CDR3 runs to 17 residues. Losses at the gene ends were 5 bases for V and 2 bases for J; bases not matched to a gene: 9. Per germline, CDR1 SGHNT and CDR2 YENEEA. CDR3 loop: CASSKTGGAYRNQPQHF. In DNA, the CDR3 is TGTGCCAGCAGCAAGACAGGGGGCGCTTATCGCAATCAGCCCCAGCATTTT.

This sequence joins TRBV4-3 and TRBJ1-1; perhaps TRBD1 as D (5 bases). The CDR3 loop spans 15 amino acids. Germline lookup yields CDR1 LGHNA and CDR2 YSLEER. Trimming left V 5 bases short and J 8 bases short, with 21 bases between. The CDR3 reads CASSKSHGGTEEAFF. As DNA, the CDR3 is TGCGCCAGCAGCAAGTCCCACGGGGGAACCGAAGAAGCTTTCTTT.

The chain carries TRBV19 and TRBJ1-5; TRBD1 matches 7 bases. The germline CDR1 and CDR2 sequences are LNHDA and SQIVND (reference sequence). This CDR3 comprises 13 residues. V dropped 6 bases and J dropped 4; count of bases not matched to a gene: 3. CDR3 in amino acids: CASRPTGNQPQHF. CDR3 DNA: TGTGCCAGTAGGCCGACAGGGAATCAGCCCCAGCATTTT.

The chain has TRBV4-3 and TRBJ1-5; D gene uncertain. In germline, CDR1 is LGHNA, CDR2 YSLEER. This CDR3 has 15 amino acids. Trimming pared 0 bases from V and 7 bases from J, leaving 13 bases between. The CDR3 bases are TGCGCCAGCAGCCAAGATCACCGCCGGGCCCAGCCCCAGCATTTT. Its translation: CASSQDHRRAQPQHF.

The chain recombines TRBV6-2 or TRBV6-3 with TRBJ1-1; D gene uncertain. This CDR3 is built from 15 residues. V was shortened by 5 bases and J by 6 bases, with 19 bases between the two germline ends. CDR1 MNHEY and CDR2 SVGEGT come from the germline V gene. In DNA, the CDR3 is TGTGCCAGCAGTACTCCTAAACCAGGAAGCCCTGAAGCTTTCTTT. Translation gives CASSTPKPGSPEAFF.